This T cell receptor beta chain was captured in a study of T cells after posttransplantation cyclophosphamide. Study-wide points: Later post-transplant blood repertoires were often dominated by donor CD8+ memory clones. Blood and skin or GI T cell repertoires showed limited TRB overlap.

The repertoire was sequenced with immunoSEQ multiplex PCR; TCRdb's copy has only in-frame clones and lacks some. The sample gives tens of thousands of clones, none seen only once, and the top ten clones hold less than 7.5%. Many counts were recorded for this clone. Its specificity is unknown. This CDR3 spans 16 amino acids. With 6 bases clipped from V and 2 bases from J, the junction kept 5 bases outside the gene matches. Germline assignment: CDR1 SNHLY and CDR2 FYNNEI. The sequenced sample was PBMCs. The source is a woman in her 50s in good health and a related stem cell transplant donor. J is TRBJ2-1 and V is TRBV2; 12 bases map to TRBD2. The CDR3 protein is CASRDRTSGAYNEQFF. The CDR3 DNA sequence: TGTGCCAGCAGAGATAGGACTAGCGGGGCCTACAATGAGCAGTTCTTC.